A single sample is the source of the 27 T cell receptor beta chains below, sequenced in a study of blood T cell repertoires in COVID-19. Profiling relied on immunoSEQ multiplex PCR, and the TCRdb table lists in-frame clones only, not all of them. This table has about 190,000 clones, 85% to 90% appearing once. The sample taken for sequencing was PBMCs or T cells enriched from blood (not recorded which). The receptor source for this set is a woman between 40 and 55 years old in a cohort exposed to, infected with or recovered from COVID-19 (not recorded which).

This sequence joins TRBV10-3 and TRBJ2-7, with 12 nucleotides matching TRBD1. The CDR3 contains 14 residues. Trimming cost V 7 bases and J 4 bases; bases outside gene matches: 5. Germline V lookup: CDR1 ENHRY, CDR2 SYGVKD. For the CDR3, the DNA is TGTGCCATCAATCCGGGACAGGGGGCATACGAGCAGTACTTC. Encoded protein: CAINPGQGAYEQYF.

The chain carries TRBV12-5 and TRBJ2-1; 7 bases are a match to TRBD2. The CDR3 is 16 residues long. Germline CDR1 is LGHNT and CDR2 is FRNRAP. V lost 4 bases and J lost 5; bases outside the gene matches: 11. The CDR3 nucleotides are TGTGCTAGTGGTTCGACCACGGGAGGCCCCCACAATGAGCAGTTCTTC. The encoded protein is CASGSTTGGPHNEQFF.

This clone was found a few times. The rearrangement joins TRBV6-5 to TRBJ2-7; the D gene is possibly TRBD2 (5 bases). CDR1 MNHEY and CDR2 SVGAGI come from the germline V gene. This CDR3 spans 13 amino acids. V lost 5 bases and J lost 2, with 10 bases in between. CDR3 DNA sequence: TGTGCCAGCAGTCAATTGAGGGCCTACGAGCAGTACTTC. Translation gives CASSQLRAYEQYF.

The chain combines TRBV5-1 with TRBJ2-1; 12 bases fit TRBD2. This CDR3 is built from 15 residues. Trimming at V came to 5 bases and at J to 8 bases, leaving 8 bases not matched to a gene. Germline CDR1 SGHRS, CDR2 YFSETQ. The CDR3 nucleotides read TGCGCCAGCAGTTGGCTAGCGGGAGGGCCGGATGAGCAGTTCTTC. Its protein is CASSWLAGGPDEQFF.

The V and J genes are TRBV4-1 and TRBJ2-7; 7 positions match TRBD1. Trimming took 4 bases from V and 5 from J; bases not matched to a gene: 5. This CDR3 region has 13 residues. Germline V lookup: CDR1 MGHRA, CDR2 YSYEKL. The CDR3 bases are TGCGCCAGCAGCCGAGACGGGACAGACGAGCAGTACTTC. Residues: CASSRDGTDEQYF.

The CDR3 bases are TGTGCCAGCAGTTTCGTCGGCAGGGGAAGTGGCTACACCTTC. Protein sequence: CASSFVGRGSGYTF. The gene calls are TRBV27 and TRBJ1-2, with D perhaps TRBD1 (6 bases). Trimming pared 3 bases from V and 7 bases from J, leaving 15 bases between. This CDR3 spans 14 amino acids. Germline CDR1 reads MNHEY; CDR2 reads SMNVEV (reference sequence).

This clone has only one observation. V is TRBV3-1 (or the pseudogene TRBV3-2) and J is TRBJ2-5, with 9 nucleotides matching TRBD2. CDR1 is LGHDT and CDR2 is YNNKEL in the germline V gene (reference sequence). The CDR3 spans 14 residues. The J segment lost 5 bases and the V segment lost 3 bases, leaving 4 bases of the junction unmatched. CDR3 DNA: TGTGCCAGCAGCCACGCGGGAGGGAAGGAGACCCAGTACTTC. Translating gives CASSHAGGKETQYF.

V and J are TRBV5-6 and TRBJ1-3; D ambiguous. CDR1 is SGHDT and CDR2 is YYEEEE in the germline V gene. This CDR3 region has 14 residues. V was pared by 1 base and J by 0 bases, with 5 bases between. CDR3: CASSLPRSGNTIYF. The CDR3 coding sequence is TGTGCCAGCAGCTTGCCGCGCTCTGGAAACACCATATATTTT.

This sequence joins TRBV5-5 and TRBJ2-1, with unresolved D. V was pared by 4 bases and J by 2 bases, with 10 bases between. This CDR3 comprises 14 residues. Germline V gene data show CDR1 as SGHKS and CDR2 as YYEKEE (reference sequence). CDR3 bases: TGTGCCAGCAGCGTGAGACACGCCTACAATGAGCAGTTCTTC. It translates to CASSVRHAYNEQFF.

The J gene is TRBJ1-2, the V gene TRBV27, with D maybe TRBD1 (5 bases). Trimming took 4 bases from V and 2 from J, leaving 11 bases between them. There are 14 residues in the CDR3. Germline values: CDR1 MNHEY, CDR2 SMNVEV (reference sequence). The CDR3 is CASSSLQGNYGYTF. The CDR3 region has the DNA TGTGCCAGCAGTTCCCTTCAGGGAAACTATGGCTACACCTTC.

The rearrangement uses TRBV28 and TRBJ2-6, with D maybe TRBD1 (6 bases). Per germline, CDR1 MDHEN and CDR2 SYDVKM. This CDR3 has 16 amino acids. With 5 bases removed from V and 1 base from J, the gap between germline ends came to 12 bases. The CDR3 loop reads CASSQSRGSGANVLTF. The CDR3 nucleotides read TGTGCCAGCAGTCAAAGCAGGGGATCTGGGGCCAACGTCCTGACTTTC.

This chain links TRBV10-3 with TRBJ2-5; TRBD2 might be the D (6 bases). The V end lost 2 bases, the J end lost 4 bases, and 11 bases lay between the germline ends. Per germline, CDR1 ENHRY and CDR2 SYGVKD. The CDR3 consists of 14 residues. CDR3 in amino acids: CAISEGTGGETQYF. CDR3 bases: TGTGCCATCAGTGAGGGGACCGGGGGAGAGACCCAGTACTTC.

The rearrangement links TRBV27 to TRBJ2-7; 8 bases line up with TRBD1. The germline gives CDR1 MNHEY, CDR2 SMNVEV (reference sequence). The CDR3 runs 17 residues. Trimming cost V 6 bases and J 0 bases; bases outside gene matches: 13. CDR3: CASRLKDRGSSSYEQYF. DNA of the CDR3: TGTGCCAGCAGATTAAAAGACAGGGGATCAAGCTCCTACGAGCAGTACTTC.

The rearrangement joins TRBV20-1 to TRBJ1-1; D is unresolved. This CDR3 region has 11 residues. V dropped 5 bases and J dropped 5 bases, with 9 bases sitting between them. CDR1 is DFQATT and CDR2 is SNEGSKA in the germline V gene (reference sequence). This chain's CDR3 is CSASRATEAFF. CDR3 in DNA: TGCAGTGCTTCGAGGGCGACTGAAGCTTTCTTT.

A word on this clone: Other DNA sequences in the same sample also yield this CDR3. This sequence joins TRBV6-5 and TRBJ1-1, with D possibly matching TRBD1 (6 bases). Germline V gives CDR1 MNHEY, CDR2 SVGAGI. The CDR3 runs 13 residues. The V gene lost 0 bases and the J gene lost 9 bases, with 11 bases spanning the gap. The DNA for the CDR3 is TGTGCCAGCAGTTACTCAGGTGGGGGCAAAGCTTTCTTT. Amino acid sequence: CASSYSGGGKAFF.

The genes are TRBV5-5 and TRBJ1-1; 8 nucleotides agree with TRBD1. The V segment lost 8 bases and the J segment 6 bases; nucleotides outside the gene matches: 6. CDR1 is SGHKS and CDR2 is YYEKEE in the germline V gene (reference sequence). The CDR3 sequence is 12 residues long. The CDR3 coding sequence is TGTGCCAGAAGGACAGGGCCCCCTGAAGCTTTCTTT. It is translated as CARRTGPPEAFF.

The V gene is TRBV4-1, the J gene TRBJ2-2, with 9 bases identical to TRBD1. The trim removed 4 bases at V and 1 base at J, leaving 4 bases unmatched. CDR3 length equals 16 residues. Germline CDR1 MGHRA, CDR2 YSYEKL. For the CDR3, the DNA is TGCGCCAGCAGCCCCCGACAGGGGGGGAACACCGGGGAGCTGTTTTTT. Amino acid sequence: CASSPRQGGNTGELFF.

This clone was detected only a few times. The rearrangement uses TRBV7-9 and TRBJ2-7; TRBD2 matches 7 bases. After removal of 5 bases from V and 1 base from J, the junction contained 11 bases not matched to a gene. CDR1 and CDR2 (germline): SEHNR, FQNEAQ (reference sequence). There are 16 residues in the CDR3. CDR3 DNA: TGTGCCAGCAGCCCAGCCGGGCTAGCGGATTCCTACGAGCAGTACTTC. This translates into CASSPAGLADSYEQYF. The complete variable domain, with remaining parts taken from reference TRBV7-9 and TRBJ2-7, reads DTGVSQNPRHKITKRGQNVTFRCDPISEHNRLYWYRQTLGQGPEFLTYFQNEAQLEKSRLLSDRFSAERPKGSFSTLEIQRTEQGDSAMYLCASSPAGLADSYEQYFGPGTRLTVT.

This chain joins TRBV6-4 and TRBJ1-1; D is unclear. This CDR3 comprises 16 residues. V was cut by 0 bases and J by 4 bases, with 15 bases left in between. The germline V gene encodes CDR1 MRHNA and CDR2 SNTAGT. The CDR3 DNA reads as TGTGCCAGCAGTGACTCGAGCCGAGAGGGCGGCACTGAAGCTTTCTTT. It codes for CASSDSSREGGTEAFF.

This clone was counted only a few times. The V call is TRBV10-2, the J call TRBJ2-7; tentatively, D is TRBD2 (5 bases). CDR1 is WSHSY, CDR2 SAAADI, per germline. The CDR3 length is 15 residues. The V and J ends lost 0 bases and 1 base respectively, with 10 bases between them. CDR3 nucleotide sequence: TGCGCCAGCAGTGAGTCCGGGGTCCCTTCCTACGAGCAGTACTTC. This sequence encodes CASSESGVPSYEQYF.

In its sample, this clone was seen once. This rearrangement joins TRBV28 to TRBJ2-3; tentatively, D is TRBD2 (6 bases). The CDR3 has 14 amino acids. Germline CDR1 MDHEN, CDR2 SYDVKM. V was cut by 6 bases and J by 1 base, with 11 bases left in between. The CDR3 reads CASSDSGRTDTQYF. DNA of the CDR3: TGTGCCAGCAGCGATAGCGGACGCACAGATACGCAGTATTTT.

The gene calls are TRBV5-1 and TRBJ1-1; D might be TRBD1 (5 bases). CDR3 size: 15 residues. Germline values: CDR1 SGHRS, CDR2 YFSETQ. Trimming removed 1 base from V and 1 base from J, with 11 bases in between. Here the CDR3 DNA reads TGCGCCAGCAGCTTGCCACAGGACCCGAACACTGAAGCTTTCTTT. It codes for CASSLPQDPNTEAFF. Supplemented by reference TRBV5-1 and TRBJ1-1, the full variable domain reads KAGVTQTPRYLIKTRGQQVTLSCSPISGHRSVSWYQQTPGQGLQFLFEYFSETQRNKGNFPGRFSGRQFSNSRSEMNVSTLELGDSALYLCASSLPQDPNTEAFFGQGTRLTVV.

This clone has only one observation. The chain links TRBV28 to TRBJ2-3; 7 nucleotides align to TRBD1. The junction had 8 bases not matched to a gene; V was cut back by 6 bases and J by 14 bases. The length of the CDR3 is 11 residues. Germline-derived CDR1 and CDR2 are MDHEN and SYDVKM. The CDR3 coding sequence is TGTGCCAGCAGCCCCGGACAGGAGCCGTATTTT. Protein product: CASSPGQEPYF.

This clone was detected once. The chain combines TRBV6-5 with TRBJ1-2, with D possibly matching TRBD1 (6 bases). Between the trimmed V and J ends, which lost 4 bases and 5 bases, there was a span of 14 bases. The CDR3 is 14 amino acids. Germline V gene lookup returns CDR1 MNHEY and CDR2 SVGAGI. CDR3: CASSLTGLGYGYTF. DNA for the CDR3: TGTGCCAGCAGTTTAACAGGGTTGGGGTATGGCTACACCTTC.

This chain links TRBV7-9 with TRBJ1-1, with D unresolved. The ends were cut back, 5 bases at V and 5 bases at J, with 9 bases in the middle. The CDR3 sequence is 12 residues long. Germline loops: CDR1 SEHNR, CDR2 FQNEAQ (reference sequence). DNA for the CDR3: TGTGCCAGCAGCAAGCCGGAGACTGAAGCTTTCTTT. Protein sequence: CASSKPETEAFF.

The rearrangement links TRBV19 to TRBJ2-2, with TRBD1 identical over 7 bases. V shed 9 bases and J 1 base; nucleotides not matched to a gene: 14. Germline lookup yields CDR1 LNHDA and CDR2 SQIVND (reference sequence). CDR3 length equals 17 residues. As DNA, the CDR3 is TGTGCCAGCAGAGGTCGACAGGGCTCGATGAACACCGGGGAGCTGTTTTTT. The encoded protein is CASRGRQGSMNTGELFF.

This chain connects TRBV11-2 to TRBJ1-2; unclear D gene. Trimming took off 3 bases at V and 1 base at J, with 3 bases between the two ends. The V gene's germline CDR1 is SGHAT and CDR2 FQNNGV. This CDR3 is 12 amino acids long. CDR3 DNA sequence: TGTGCCAGCAGCTTCGGTAACTATGGCTACACCTTC. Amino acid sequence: CASSFGNYGYTF.